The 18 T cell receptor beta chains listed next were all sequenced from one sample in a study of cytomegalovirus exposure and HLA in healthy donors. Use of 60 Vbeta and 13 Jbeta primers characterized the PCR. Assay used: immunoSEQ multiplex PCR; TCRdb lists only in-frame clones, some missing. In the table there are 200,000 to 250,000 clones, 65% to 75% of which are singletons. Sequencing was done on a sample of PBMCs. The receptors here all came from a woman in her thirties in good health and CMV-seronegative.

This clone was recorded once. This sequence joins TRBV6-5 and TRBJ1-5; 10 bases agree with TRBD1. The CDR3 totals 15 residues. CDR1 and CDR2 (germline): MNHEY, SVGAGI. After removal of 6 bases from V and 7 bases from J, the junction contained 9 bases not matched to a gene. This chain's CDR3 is CASSSGTGANQPQHF. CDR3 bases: TGTGCCAGCAGCTCCGGGACAGGGGCGAACCAGCCCCAGCATTTT.

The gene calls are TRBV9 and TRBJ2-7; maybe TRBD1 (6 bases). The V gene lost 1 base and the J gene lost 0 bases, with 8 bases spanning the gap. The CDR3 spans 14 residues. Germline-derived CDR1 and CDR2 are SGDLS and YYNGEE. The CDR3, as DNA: TGTGCCAGCAGCGTAAACAGGGACTCCTACGAGCAGTACTTC. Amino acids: CASSVNRDSYEQYF. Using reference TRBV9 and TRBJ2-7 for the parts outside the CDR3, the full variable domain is DSGVTQTPKHLITATGQRVTLRCSPRSGDLSVYWYQQSLDQGLQFLIQYYNGEERAKGNILERFSAQQFPDLHSELNLSSLELGDSALYFCASSVNRDSYEQYFGPGTRLTVT.

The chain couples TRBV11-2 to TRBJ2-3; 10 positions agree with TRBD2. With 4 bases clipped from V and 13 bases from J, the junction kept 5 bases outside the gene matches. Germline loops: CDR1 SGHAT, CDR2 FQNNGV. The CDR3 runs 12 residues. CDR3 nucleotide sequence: TGTGCCAGCAGCTCTAGCGGGGGTATGGAGTATTTT. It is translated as CASSSSGGMEYF.

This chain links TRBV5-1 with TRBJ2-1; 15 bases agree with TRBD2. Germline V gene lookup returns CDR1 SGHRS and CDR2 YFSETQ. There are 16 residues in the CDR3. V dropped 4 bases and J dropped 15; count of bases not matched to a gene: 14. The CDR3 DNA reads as TGCGCCAGCAGCCCCGATAAGGGACTAGCGGGAGGTTATCGGTTCTTC. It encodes CASSPDKGLAGGYRFF.

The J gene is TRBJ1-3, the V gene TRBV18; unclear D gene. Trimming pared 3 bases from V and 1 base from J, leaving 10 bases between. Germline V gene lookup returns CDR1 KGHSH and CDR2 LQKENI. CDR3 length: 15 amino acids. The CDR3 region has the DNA TGTGCCAGCTCACCGGAAGGAGTATCTGGAAACACCATATATTTT. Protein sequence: CASSPEGVSGNTIYF.

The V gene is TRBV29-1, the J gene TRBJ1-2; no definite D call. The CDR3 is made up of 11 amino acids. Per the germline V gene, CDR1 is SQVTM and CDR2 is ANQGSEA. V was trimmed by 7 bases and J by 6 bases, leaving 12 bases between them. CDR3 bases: TGCAGCGCCCCTAACAGTGATGGCTACACCTTC. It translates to CSAPNSDGYTF.

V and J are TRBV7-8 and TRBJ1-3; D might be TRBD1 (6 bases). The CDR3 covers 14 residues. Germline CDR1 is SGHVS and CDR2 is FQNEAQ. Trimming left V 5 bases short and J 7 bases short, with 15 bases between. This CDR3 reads CASSTRDTVNTIYF. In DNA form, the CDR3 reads TGTGCCAGCAGCACCAGGGACACAGTGAACACCATATATTTT.

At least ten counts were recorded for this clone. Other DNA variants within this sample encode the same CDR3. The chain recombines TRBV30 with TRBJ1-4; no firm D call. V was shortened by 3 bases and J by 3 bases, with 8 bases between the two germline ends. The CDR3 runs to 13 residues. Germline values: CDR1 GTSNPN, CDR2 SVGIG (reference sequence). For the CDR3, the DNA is TGTGCCTGGAGCGCTAATTCTAATGAAAAACTGTTTTTT. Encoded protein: CAWSANSNEKLFF. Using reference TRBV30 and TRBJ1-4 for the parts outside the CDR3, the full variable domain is SQTIHQWPATLVQPVGSPLSLECTVEGTSNPNLYWYRQAAGRGLQLLFYSVGIGQISSEVPQNLSASRPQDRQFILSSKKLLLSDSGFYLCAWSANSNEKLFFGSGTQLSVL.

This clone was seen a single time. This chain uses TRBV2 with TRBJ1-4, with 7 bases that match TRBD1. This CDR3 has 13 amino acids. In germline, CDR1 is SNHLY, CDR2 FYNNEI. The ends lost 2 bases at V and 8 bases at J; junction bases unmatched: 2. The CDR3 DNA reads TGTGCCAGCAGTGAAAGGGGACAGGAAAAACTGTTTTTT. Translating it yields CASSERGQEKLFF.

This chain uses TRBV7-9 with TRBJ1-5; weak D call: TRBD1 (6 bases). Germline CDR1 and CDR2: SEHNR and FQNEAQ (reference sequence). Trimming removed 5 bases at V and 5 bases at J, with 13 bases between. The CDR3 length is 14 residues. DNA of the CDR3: TGTGCCAGCAGCCAGGACAGACCTGATCAGCCCCAGCATTTT. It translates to CASSQDRPDQPQHF. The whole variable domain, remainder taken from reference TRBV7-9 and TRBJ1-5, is DTGVSQNPRHKITKRGQNVTFRCDPISEHNRLYWYRQTLGQGPEFLTYFQNEAQLEKSRLLSDRFSAERPKGSFSTLEIQRTEQGDSAMYLCASSQDRPDQPQHFGDGTRLSIL.

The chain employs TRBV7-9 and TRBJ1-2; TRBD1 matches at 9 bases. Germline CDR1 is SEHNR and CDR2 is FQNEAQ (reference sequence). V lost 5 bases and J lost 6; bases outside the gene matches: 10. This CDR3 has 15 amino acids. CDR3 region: CASSRPVDRGNGYTF. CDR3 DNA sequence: TGTGCCAGCAGCCGCCCTGTGGACAGGGGAAATGGCTACACCTTC.

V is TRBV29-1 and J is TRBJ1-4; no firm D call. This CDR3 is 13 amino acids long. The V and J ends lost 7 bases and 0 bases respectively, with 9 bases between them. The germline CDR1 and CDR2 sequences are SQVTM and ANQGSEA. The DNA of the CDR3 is TGCAGCGGGGGAGGGTCAACTAATGAAAAACTGTTTTTT. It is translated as CSGGGSTNEKLFF.

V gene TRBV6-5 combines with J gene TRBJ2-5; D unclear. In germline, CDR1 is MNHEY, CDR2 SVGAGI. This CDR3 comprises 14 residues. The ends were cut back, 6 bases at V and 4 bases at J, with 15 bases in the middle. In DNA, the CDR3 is TGTGCCAGCAGCTATACCAGAGGCGGAGAGACCCAGTACTTC. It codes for CASSYTRGGETQYF.

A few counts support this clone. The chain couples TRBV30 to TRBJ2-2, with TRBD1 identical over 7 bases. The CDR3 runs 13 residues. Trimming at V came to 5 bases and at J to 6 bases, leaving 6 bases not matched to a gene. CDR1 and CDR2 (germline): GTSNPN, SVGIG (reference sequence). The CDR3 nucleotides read TGTGCCTGGCGGACAGGAATTTCCGGGGAGCTGTTTTTT. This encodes CAWRTGISGELFF.

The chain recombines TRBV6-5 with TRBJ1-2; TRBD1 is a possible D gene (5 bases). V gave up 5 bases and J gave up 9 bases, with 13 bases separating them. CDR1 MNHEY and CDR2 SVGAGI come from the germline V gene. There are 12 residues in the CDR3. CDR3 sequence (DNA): TGTGCCAGCAGTGAAGCTCGGGGGAGCTACACCTTC. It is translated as CASSEARGSYTF.

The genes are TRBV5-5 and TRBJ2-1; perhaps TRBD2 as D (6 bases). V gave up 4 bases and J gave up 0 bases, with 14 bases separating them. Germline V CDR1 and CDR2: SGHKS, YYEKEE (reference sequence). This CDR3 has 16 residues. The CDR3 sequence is CASSGGRAGSYNEQFF. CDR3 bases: TGTGCCAGCAGCGGGGGTCGAGCGGGCTCCTACAATGAGCAGTTCTTC.

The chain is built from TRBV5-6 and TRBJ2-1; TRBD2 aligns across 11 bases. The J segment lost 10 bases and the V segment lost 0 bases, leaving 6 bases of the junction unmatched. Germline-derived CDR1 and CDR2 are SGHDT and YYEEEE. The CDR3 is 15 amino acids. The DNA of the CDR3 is TGTGCCAGCAGCTTGGGACTAGCGGGGTCTCGGGAGCAGTTCTTC. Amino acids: CASSLGLAGSREQFF. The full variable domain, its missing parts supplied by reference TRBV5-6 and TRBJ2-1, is DAGVTQSPTHLIKTRGQQVTLRCSPKSGHDTVSWYQQALGQGPQFIFQYYEEEERQRGNFPDRFSGHQFPNYSSELNVNALLLGDSALYLCASSLGLAGSREQFFGPGTRLTVL.

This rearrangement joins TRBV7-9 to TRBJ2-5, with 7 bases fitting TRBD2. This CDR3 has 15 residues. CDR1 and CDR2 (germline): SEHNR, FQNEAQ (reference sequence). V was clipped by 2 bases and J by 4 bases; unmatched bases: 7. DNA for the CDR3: TGTGCCAGCAGCTTACGGGGGGTGCAGGGAGAGACCCAGTACTTC. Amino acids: CASSLRGVQGETQYF.